This TCR beta chain derives from a study of cytomegalovirus exposure and HLA in healthy donors. As concerns this clone: As yet, its antigen is unknown.

The CDR3 totals 16 residues. V was shortened by 2 bases and J by 5 bases, with 17 bases between the two germline ends. CDR1 and CDR2 (germline): SGHTA, FQGNSA. Study results and limitations: Within a later analysis, the majority of CMV-associated TCR beta chains appeared HLA-restricted. HLA alleles were associated with roughly 17,000 TCR beta sequences in a later analysis at 0.05 false discovery rate. The authors later linked a missense DCLRE1C variant to TCR beta V- and J-gene trimming. CMV serostatus was the only immune exposure information that was available.

Primers included in the PCR were 60 Vbeta and 13 Jbeta primers. Profiled with immunoSEQ multiplex PCR; TCRdb holds only in-frame clones, not every one. The data contain some 200,000 clones, 83% of them singletons. This TCR was sampled from a girl aged 10-17 years in good health and CMV-seronegative. Sequences were obtained from PBMCs. V usage is TRBV7-2 and J usage is TRBJ2-3, with D maybe TRBD2 (5 bases). CDR3 coding DNA: TGTGCCAGCAGCTTAACCTCTAACGGGGTGGGAGATACGCAGTATTTT. Translated, it gives CASSLTSNGVGDTQYF.